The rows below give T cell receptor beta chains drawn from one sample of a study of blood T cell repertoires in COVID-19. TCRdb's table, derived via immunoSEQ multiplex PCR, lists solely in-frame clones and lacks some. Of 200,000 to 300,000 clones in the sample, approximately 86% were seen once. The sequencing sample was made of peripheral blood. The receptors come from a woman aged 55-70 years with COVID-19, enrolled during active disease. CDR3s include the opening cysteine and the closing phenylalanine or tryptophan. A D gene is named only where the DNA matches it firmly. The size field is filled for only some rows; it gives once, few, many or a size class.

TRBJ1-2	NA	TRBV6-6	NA	CASRPGLNYGYTF	TGTGCCAGCAGGCCGGGACTTAACTATGGCTACACCTTC
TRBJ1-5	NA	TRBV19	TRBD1	CASIMVGQGNQPQHF	TGTGCCAGTATAATGGTGGGACAGGGTAATCAGCCCCAGCATTTT
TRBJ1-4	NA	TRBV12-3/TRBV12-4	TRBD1	CASSSGGGEKLFF	TGTGCCAGCAGTTCAGGGGGCGGGGAAAAACTGTTTTTT
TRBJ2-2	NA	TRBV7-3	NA	CASSPRITGELFF	TGTGCCAGCAGCCCCCGTATCACCGGGGAGCTGTTTTTT
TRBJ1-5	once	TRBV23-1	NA	CASSQEVNRDNQPQHF	TGCGCCAGCAGTCAAGAGGTCAACAGGGACAATCAGCCCCAGCATTTT
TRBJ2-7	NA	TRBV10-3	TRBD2	CAISSGIFYEQYF	TGTGCCATCAGTAGCGGGATCTTCTACGAGCAGTACTTC
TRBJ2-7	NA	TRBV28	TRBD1	CASRHTGGGGHEQYF	TGTGCCAGCAGACACACAGGGGGCGGGGGCCACGAGCAGTACTTC
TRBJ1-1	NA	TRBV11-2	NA	CASSLRAPRGNTEAFF	TGTGCCAGCAGCTTAAGGGCCCCACGGGGAAACACTGAAGCTTTCTTT
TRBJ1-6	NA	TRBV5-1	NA	CASSLNPLNSPLHF	TGCGCCAGCAGCTTGAATCCTCTTAATTCACCCCTCCACTTT
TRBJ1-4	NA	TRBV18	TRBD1	CASSPYRQGTNEKLFF	TGTGCCAGCTCACCATATCGACAGGGAACTAATGAAAAACTGTTTTTT
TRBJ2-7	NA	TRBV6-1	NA	CASSGPLGGEDYEQYF	TGTGCCAGCAGTGGGCCTCTGGGGGGTGAGGACTACGAGCAGTACTTC
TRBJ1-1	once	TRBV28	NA	CASSLRGRNTEAFF	TGTGCCAGCAGTCTCAGGGGTCGTAACACTGAAGCTTTCTTT
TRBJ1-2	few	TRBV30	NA	CAWTEGGLNYGYTF	TGTGCCTGGACCGAGGGAGGCCTTAACTATGGCTACACCTTC
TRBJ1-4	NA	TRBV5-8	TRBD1	CASSRRTGATNEKLFF	TGTGCCAGCAGCAGACGGACAGGGGCAACTAATGAAAAACTGTTTTTT
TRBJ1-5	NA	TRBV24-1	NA	CATSEQGFQPQHF	TGTGCCACCAGTGAACAGGGATTTCAGCCCCAGCATTTT